These 26 T cell receptor beta chains were sequenced from one sample in a study of T cells in localized non-small cell lung cancer. Profiled with immunoSEQ multiplex PCR; TCRdb holds only in-frame clones, not every one. The sample yields tens of thousands of clones, roughly nine tenths seen once. Sequencing was performed on peripheral blood, taken before any cancer treatment. These receptor sequences come from a male donor older than 55 with stage I lung adenocarcinoma.

The chain uses TRBV4-3 and TRBJ2-1; TRBD2 matches at 8 bases. CDR1 is LGHNA and CDR2 is YSLEER in the germline V gene. CDR3 length equals 12 residues. Unmatched junction bases numbered 5, after V lost 5 bases and J lost 11 bases. This CDR3 is CASSISGRKQFF. The CDR3 DNA reads as TGCGCCAGCAGCATCAGCGGGAGAAAGCAGTTCTTC.

This chain connects TRBV2 to TRBJ2-5; 11 positions agree with TRBD2. The V segment lost 3 bases and the J segment 0 bases; nucleotides outside the gene matches: 3. Germline assignment: CDR1 SNHLY and CDR2 FYNNEI. This CDR3 comprises 16 residues. Here the CDR3 DNA reads TGTGCCAGCAGTGAGACTAGCGGGACGTACCAAGAGACCCAGTACTTC. Its translation: CASSETSGTYQETQYF.

The chain links TRBV4-2 to TRBJ1-1; 8 nucleotides line up with TRBD1. After removal of 0 bases from V and 4 bases from J, the junction contained 7 bases not matched to a gene. The CDR3 sequence is 16 residues long. CDR1 is LGHNA, CDR2 YNFKEQ, per germline. DNA for the CDR3: TGTGCCAGCAGCCAAGATAATCAGGGGGCAAGCACTGAAGCTTTCTTT. Protein sequence: CASSQDNQGASTEAFF.

The V and J genes are TRBV6-5 and TRBJ2-7; D is perhaps TRBD1 (5 bases). V was trimmed by 4 bases and J by 3 bases, leaving 10 bases between them. Germline CDR1 and CDR2: MNHEY and SVGAGI. CDR3 size: 13 residues. CDR3 in amino acids: CASSSFDSYEQYF. CDR3 DNA sequence: TGTGCCAGCAGTTCTTTCGACAGCTACGAGCAGTACTTC.

The J gene is TRBJ1-1, the V gene TRBV25-1, with 9 nucleotides matching TRBD1. The germline CDR1 and CDR2 sequences are MGHDK and SYGVNS. J was trimmed by 6 bases and V by 3 bases; bases with no gene match: 8. The CDR3 loop spans 15 amino acids. Here the CDR3 reads CASSESGQGGAEAFF. The CDR3 coding sequence is TGTGCCAGCAGTGAGTCGGGACAGGGTGGGGCTGAAGCTTTCTTT.

The rearrangement links TRBV30 to TRBJ2-3, with D perhaps TRBD2 (7 bases). This CDR3 is 14 amino acids long. Germline V gene lookup returns CDR1 GTSNPN and CDR2 SVGIG (reference sequence). Trimming stripped 4 bases from V and 6 bases from J, with 17 bases between. For the CDR3, the DNA is TGTGCCTGGAATAAAGGGGGGGCAACTGATACGCAGTATTTT. Its translation is CAWNKGGATDTQYF.

This chain uses TRBV5-4 with TRBJ2-1; no clear D gene. V lost 7 bases, J lost 8 bases, and 22 bases lay in between. This CDR3 has 15 amino acids. In germline, CDR1 is SGHNT, CDR2 YYREEE (reference sequence). The chain's CDR3 is CASGTRVQRLDEQFF. DNA of the CDR3: TGTGCCAGCGGCACGCGTGTTCAGAGGCTCGATGAGCAGTTCTTC. Combining the CDR3 with reference TRBV5-4 and TRBJ2-1 gives the whole variable domain ETGVTQSPTHLIKTRGQQVTLRCSSQSGHNTVSWYQQALGQGPQFIFQYYREEENGRGNFPPRFSGLQFPNYSSELNVNALELDDSALYLCASGTRVQRLDEQFFGPGTRLTVL.

This chain joins TRBV7-3 and TRBJ2-5; D not resolved. Trimming cost V 2 bases and J 3 bases, with 13 bases left between them. The CDR3 extends over 15 amino acids. In germline, CDR1 is SGHTA, CDR2 FQGTGA. The CDR3 is CASSLVSAPEETQYF. Here the CDR3 DNA reads TGTGCCAGCAGCTTAGTATCTGCCCCAGAAGAGACCCAGTACTTC.

This rearrangement joins TRBV18 to TRBJ2-3; 8 positions match TRBD2. Germline trimming cut 1 base from V and 4 bases from J; bases unmatched to any gene: 4. The CDR3 covers 15 residues. CDR1 and CDR2 from the germline V gene are KGHSH and LQKENI. CDR3 coding DNA: TGTGCCAGCTCACCACTGCCAGCGGGGGCAGATACGCAGTATTTT. Protein: CASSPLPAGADTQYF.

This chain links TRBV28 with TRBJ1-5; D is undetermined. The germline V and J ends were trimmed by 2 bases and 2 bases, with 7 bases remaining between them. Germline values: CDR1 MDHEN, CDR2 SYDVKM. This CDR3 has 14 residues. The CDR3 loop is CASSLGNRNQPQHF. Written as DNA, the CDR3 is TGTGCCAGCAGTTTAGGGAATCGCAATCAGCCCCAGCATTTT.

V is TRBV7-2 and J is TRBJ2-1, with D maybe TRBD1 (5 bases). Germline CDR1 and CDR2: SGHTA and FQGNSA. This CDR3 is built from 15 residues. The ends were cut back, 1 base at V and 4 bases at J, with 11 bases in the middle. The CDR3 loop is CASSLDAGFYNEQFF. CDR3 in DNA: TGTGCCAGCAGCTTAGACGCAGGGTTTTACAATGAGCAGTTCTTC.

The rearrangement joins TRBV7-2 to TRBJ2-3, with 16 nucleotides matching TRBD2. The germline gives CDR1 SGHTA, CDR2 FQGNSA. V was clipped by 5 bases and J by 4 bases; unmatched bases: 6. This CDR3 is built from 17 residues. This CDR3 is CASSPPGLAGGADTQYF. The CDR3 DNA sequence: TGTGCCAGCAGCCCGCCGGGACTAGCGGGGGGGGCAGATACGCAGTATTTT.

The V and J genes are TRBV28 and TRBJ1-1, with D perhaps TRBD1 (5 bases). Trimming took off 4 bases at V and 3 bases at J, with 21 bases between the two ends. Germline CDR1 is MDHEN and CDR2 is SYDVKM. CDR3 length: 17 residues. CDR3: CASSSVARGAGDTEAFF. In DNA, the CDR3 is TGTGCCAGCAGTTCGGTTGCAAGGGGCGCGGGGGACACTGAAGCTTTCTTT.

Points on this clone: This sample includes further DNA sequences coding for the same CDR3. This chain links TRBV7-2 with TRBJ2-5; tentative D call: TRBD1 (5 bases). This CDR3 has 14 amino acids. Germline CDR1 SGHTA, CDR2 FQGNSA. V was clipped by 2 bases and J by 4 bases, with 11 bases between them. CDR3 sequence: CASSLKTEVETQYF. The DNA of the CDR3 is TGTGCCAGCAGCTTAAAGACAGAGGTAGAGACCCAGTACTTC.

This clone has a single count. The chain carries TRBV4-3 and TRBJ1-2; no clear D gene. This CDR3 has 13 residues. V was trimmed by 4 bases and J by 5 bases, leaving 11 bases between them. In germline, CDR1 is LGHNA, CDR2 YSLEER. CDR3 sequence reads: CASSRKVGYGYTF. The CDR3 coding sequence is TGCGCCAGCAGCCGGAAGGTCGGGTATGGCTACACCTTC.

J is TRBJ2-7 and V is TRBV6-6; D not certain. CDR1 and CDR2 (germline): MNHNY, SVGAGI (reference sequence). Trimming removed 1 base at V and 6 bases at J, with 4 bases between. The CDR3 is 11 residues long. Here the CDR3 reads CASSYFSEQYF. CDR3 DNA: TGTGCCAGCAGTTACTTCTCCGAGCAGTACTTC.

J is TRBJ2-7 and V is TRBV18, with 9 positions matching TRBD1. CDR3 length equals 15 residues. Trimming took 4 bases from V and 3 from J; bases not matched to a gene: 7. In germline, CDR1 is KGHSH, CDR2 LQKENI. The DNA for the CDR3 is TGTGCCAGCTCACTAGGGACAGGGAGTAACTACGAGCAGTACTTC. Amino acid sequence: CASSLGTGSNYEQYF.

V and J are TRBV19 and TRBJ1-6, with D possibly TRBD1 on 6 matching bases. Trimming removed 1 base from V and 12 bases from J, with 25 bases in between. The CDR3 consists of 18 residues. Looked up from germline, CDR1 is LNHDA and CDR2 is SQIVND (reference sequence). CDR3 sequence: CASSIADSLQGPIRPLHF. In DNA form, the CDR3 reads TGTGCCAGTAGTATAGCTGATTCCCTCCAGGGGCCGATTAGACCCCTCCACTTT.

The J gene is TRBJ1-3, the V gene TRBV10-3; D is unclear. Trimming removed 0 bases from V and 2 bases from J, with 8 bases in between. This CDR3 contains 15 residues. Per germline, CDR1 ENHRY and CDR2 SYGVKD. The CDR3 DNA sequence: TGTGCCATCAGTGAGTCGTCGGGTCCTGGAAACACCATATATTTT. Residues: CAISESSGPGNTIYF.

J is TRBJ2-1 and V is TRBV5-1; 9 nucleotides match TRBD2. This CDR3 is built from 15 residues. CDR1 and CDR2 (germline): SGHRS, YFSETQ. V lost 4 bases, J lost 5 bases, and 7 bases stayed unmatched. Here the CDR3 DNA reads TGCGCCAGCAGCATATTAGCGGGGGTCCACAATGAGCAGTTCTTC. Its protein product is CASSILAGVHNEQFF.

The chain joins TRBV27 to TRBJ1-4; 8 positions match TRBD1. With 10 bases clipped from V and 5 bases from J, the junction kept 6 bases outside the gene matches. Germline V gene data show CDR1 as MNHEY and CDR2 as SMNVEV (reference sequence). The CDR3 spans 13 residues. The CDR3 region has the DNA TGTGCCACCCGGACAGGGTCGAATGAAAAACTGTTTTTT. Translation gives CATRTGSNEKLFF. The whole variable domain, filled in from reference TRBV27 and TRBJ1-4, reads EAQVTQNPRYLITVTGKKLTVTCSQNMNHEYMSWYRQDPGLGLRQIYYSMNVEVTDKGDVPEGYKVSRKEKRNFPLILESPSPNQTSLYFCATRTGSNEKLFFGSGTQLSVL.

This chain links TRBV6-5 with TRBJ1-2; a weak D match, TRBD1 (5 bases). Germline V gene data show CDR1 as MNHEY and CDR2 as SVGAGI. V lost 8 bases and J lost 4, with 20 bases in between. This CDR3 is built from 15 residues. The CDR3 protein is CASYPTPGDFYGYTF. The CDR3 DNA follows: TGTGCCAGCTACCCCACCCCGGGGGACTTCTATGGCTACACCTTC.

The gene calls are TRBV7-9 and TRBJ2-7; D call uncertain. With 0 bases removed from V and 3 bases from J, the gap between germline ends came to 15 bases. The CDR3 totals 16 residues. From germline, CDR1 is SEHNR and CDR2 FQNEAQ (reference sequence). The CDR3 spells CASSLANPQSNYEQYF. The CDR3 DNA reads TGTGCCAGCAGCTTAGCGAACCCACAATCAAACTACGAGCAGTACTTC.

The V call is TRBV5-1, the J call TRBJ2-1, with D unclear. The germline CDR1 and CDR2 sequences are SGHRS and YFSETQ. The CDR3 sequence is 15 residues long. The V end lost 4 bases, the J end lost 0 bases, and 11 bases lay between the germline ends. DNA of the CDR3: TGCGCCAGCAGCCTGGACCCGAGCTCCTACAATGAGCAGTTCTTC. It yields the protein CASSLDPSSYNEQFF.

This chain links TRBV6-5 with TRBJ2-7; D remains ambiguous. V gave up 5 bases and J gave up 4 bases, with 9 bases separating them. This CDR3 has 12 amino acids. CDR1 and CDR2 (germline): MNHEY, SVGAGI. The CDR3 nucleotides are TGTGCCAGCAGTGAGGTCGCATACGAGCAGTACTTC. The encoded protein is CASSEVAYEQYF.

The genes are TRBV6-5 and TRBJ2-1; D is possibly TRBD1 (6 bases). The CDR3 length is 14 residues. The germline gives CDR1 MNHEY, CDR2 SVGAGI. V was trimmed by 7 bases and J by 10 bases, leaving 20 bases between them. As DNA, the CDR3 is TGTGCCAGCACCGAGGGGCTAGGGGGTAGGGAGCAGTTCTTC. Translated, it gives CASTEGLGGREQFF.